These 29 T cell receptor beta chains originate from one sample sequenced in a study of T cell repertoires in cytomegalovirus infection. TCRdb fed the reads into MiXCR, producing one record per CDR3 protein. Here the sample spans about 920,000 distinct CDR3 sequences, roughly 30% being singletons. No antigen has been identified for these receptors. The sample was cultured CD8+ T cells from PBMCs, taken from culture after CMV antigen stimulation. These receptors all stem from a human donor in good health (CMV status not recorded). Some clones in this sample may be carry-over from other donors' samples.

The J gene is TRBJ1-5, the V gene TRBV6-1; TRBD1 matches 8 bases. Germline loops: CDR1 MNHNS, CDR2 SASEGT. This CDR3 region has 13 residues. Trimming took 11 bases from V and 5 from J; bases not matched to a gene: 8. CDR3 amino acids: CAFATGAHQPQHF. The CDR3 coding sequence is TGTGCCTTCGCGACAGGGGCGCATCAGCCCCAGCATTTT.

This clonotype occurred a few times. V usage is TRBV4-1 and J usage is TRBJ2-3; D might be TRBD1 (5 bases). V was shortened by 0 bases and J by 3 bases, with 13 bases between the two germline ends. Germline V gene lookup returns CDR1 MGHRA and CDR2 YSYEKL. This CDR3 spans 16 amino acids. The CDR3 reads CASSQDVGAGTDTQYF. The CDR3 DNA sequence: TGCGCCAGCAGCCAAGATGTAGGGGCCGGGACAGATACGCAGTATTTT.

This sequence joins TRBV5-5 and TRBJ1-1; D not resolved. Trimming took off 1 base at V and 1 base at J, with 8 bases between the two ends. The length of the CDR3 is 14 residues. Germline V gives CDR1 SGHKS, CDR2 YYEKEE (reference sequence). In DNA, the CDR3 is TGTGCCAGCAGCTTGTATGAGGAGAACACTGAAGCTTTCTTT. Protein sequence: CASSLYEENTEAFF. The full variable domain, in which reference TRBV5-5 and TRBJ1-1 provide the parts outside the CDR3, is DAGVTQSPTHLIKTRGQQVTLRCSPISGHKSVSWYQQVLGQGPQFIFQYYEKEERGRGNFPDRFSARQFPNYSSELNVNALLLGDSALYLCASSLYEENTEAFFGQGTRLTVV.

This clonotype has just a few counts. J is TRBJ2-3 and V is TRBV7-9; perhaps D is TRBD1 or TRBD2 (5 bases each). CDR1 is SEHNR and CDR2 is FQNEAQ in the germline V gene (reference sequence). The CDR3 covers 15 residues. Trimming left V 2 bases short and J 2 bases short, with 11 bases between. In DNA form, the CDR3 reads TGTGCCAGCAGCTTAAGAGGGGCCACCACAGATACGCAGTATTTT. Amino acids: CASSLRGATTDTQYF.

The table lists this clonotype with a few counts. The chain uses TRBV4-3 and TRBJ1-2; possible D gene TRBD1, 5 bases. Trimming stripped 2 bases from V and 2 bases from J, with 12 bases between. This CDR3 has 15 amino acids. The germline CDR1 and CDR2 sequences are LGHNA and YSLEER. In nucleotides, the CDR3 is TGCGCCAGCAGCCAAACGGGGACGGAGAACTATGGCTACACCTTC. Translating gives CASSQTGTENYGYTF.

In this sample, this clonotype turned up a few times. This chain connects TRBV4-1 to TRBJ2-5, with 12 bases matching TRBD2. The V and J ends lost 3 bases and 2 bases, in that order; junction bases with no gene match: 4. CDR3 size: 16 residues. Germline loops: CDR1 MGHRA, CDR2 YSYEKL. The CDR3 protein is CASSHPGLAGQETQYF. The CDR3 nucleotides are TGCGCCAGCAGCCATCCTGGACTAGCGGGGCAAGAGACCCAGTACTTC.

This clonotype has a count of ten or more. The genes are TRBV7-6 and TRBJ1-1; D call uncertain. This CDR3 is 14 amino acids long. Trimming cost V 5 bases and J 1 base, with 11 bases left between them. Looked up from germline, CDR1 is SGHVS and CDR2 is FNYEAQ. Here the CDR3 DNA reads TGTGCCAGCAGCGCCAGGACGGGGAACACTGAAGCTTTCTTT. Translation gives CASSARTGNTEAFF.

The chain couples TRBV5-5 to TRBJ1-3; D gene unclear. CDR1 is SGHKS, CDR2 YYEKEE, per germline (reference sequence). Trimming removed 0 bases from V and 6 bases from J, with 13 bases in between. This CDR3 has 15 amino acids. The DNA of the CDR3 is TGTGCCAGCAGCTTGGTGGCGGCCGGGGAAAACACCATATATTTT. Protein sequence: CASSLVAAGENTIYF.

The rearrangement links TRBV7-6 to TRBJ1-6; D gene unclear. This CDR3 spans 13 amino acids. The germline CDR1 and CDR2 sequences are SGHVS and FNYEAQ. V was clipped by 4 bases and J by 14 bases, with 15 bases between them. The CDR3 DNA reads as TGTGCCAGCAGCTCAACCGTATTCCGAACCCTCCACTTT. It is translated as CASSSTVFRTLHF.

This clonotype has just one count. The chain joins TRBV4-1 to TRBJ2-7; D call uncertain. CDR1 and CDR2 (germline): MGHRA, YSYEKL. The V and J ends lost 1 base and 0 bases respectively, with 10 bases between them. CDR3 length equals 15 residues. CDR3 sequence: CASSQVLDASYEQYV. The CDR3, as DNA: TGCGCCAGCAGCCAAGTGTTGGATGCCTCCTACGAGCAGTACGTC.

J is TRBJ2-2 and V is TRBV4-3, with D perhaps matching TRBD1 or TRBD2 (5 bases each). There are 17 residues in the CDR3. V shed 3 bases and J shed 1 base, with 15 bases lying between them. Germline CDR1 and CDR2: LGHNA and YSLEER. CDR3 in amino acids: CASSHPRGEWNTGELFF. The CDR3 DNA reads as TGCGCCAGCAGCCATCCTAGAGGGGAATGGAACACCGGGGAGCTGTTTTTT.

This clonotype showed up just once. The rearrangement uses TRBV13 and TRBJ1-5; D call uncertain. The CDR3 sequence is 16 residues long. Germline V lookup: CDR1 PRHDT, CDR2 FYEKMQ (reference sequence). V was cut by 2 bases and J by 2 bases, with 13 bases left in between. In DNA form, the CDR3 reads TGTGCCAGCAGCTTACGGAACTTATGGGGCAATCAGCCCCAGCATTTT. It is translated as CASSLRNLWGNQPQHF.

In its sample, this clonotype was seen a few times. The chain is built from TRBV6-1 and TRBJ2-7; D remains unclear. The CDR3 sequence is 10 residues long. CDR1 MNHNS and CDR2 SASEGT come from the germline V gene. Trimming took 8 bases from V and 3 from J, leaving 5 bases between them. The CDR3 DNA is TGTGCCAGCCGCAGCTACGAGCAGTACGTC. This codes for CASRSYEQYV.

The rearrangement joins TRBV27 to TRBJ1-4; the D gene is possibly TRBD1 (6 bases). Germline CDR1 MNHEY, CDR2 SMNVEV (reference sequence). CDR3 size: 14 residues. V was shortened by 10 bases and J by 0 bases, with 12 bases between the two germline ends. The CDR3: CATRGRPTNEKLFF. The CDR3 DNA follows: TGTGCCACCCGGGGGCGGCCAACTAATGAAAAACTGTTTTTT.

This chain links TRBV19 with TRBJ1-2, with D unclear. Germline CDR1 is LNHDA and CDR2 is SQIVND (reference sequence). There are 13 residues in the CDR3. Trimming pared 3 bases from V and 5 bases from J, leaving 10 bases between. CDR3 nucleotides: TGTGCCAGTAGTATTGGCCCCGTATATGGCTACACCTTC. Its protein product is CASSIGPVYGYTF. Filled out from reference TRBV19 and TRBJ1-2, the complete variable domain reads DGGITQSPKYLFRKEGQNVTLSCEQNLNHDAMYWYRQDPGQGLRLIYYSQIVNDFQKGDIAEGYSVSREKKESFPLTVTSAQKNPTAFYLCASSIGPVYGYTFGSGTRLTVV.

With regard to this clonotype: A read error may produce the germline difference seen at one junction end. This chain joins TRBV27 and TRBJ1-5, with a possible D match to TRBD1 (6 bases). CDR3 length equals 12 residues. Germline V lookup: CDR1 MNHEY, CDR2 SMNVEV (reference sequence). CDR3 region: CATGPSNQPQHF. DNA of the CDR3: TGCGCGACAGGACCGAGCAATCAGCCCCAGCATTTT.

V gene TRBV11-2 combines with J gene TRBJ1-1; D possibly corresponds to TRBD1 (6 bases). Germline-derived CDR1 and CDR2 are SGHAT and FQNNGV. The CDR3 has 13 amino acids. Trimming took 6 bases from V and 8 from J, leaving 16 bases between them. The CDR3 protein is CASSAGAQLEAFF. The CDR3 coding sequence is TGTGCCAGCAGTGCAGGGGCTCAACTCGAAGCTTTCTTT. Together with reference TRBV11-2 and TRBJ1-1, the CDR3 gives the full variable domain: EAGVAQSPRYKIIEKRQSVAFWCNPISGHATLYWYQQILGQGPKLLIQFQNNGVVDDSQLPKDRFSAERLKGVDSTLKIQPAKLEDSAVYLCASSAGAQLEAFFGQGTRLTVV.

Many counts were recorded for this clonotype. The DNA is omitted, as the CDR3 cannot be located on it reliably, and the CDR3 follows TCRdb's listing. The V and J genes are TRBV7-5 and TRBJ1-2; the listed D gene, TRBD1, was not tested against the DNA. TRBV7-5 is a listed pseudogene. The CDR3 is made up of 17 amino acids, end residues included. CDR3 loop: CISVPEAVTANNYGYTF.

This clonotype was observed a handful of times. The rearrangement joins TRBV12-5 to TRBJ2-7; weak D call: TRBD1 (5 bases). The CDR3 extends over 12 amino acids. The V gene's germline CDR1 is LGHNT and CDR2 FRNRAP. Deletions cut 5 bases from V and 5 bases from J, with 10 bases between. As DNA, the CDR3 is TGTGCTAGTGGTAAGGGGTACGACGAGCAGTACTTC. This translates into CASGKGYDEQYF.

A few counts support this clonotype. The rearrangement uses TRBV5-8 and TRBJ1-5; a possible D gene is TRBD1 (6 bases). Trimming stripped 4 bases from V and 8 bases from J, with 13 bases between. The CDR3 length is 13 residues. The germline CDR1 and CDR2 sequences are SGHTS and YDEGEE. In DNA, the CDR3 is TGTGCCAGCAGCCGAGGGGGAATAGAGCCCCAGCATTTT. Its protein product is CASSRGGIEPQHF. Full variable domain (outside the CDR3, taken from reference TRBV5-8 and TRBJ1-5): EAGVTQSPTHLIKTRGQQATLRCSPISGHTSVYWYQQALGLGLQFLLWYDEGEERNRGNFPPRFSGRQFPNYSSELNVNALELEDSALYLCASSRGGIEPQHFGDGTRLSIL.

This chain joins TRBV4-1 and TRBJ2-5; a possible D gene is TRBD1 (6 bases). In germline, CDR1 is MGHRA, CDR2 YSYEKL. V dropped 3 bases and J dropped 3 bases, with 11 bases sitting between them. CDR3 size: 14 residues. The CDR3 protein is CASSQKTGEETQYF. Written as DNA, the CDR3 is TGCGCCAGCAGCCAGAAGACAGGAGAAGAGACCCAGTACTTC.

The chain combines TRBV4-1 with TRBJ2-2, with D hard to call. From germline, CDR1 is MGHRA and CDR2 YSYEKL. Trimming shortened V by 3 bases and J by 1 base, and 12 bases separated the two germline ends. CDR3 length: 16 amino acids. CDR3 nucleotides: TGCGCCAGCAGCCACCCACCGGAACGGAACACCGGGGAGCTGTTTTTT. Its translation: CASSHPPERNTGELFF.

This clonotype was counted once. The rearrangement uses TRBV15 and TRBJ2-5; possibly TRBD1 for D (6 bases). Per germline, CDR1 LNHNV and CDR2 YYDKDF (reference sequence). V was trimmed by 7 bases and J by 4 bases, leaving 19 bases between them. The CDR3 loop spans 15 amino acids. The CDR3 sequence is CATNPGQGALETQYF. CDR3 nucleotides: TGTGCCACCAACCCGGGACAAGGGGCGTTAGAGACCCAGTACTTC.

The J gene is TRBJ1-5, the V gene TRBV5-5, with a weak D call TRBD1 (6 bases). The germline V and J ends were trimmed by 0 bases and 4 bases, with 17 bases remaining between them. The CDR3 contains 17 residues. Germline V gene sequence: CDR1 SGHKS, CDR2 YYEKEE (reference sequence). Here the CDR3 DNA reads TGTGCCAGCAGCTTGGGTGAGTTGGCAGGGGCTAATCAGCCCCAGCATTTT. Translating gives CASSLGELAGANQPQHF.

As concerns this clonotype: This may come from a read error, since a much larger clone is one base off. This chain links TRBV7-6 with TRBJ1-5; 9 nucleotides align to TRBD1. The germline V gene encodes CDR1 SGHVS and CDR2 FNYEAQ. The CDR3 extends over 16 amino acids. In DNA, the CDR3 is TGTGTCAGCAGCTTAGAGGGACAGGGAAATAATCAGCCCCAGCATTTT. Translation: CVSSLEGQGNNQPQHF.

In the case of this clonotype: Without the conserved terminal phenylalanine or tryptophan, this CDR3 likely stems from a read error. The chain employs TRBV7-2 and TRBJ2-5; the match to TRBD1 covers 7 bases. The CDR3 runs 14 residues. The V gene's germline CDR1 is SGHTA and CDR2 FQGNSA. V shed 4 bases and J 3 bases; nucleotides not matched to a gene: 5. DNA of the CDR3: TGTGCCAGCAGCTCGACAGGGAACGAAGAGACCCAGTACTCC. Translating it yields CASSSTGNEETQYS.

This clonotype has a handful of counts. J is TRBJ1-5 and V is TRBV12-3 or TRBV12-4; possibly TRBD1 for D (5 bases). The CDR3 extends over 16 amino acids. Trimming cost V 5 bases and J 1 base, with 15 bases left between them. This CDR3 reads CASSPHGARSNQPQHF. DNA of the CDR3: TGTGCCAGCAGTCCTCACGGGGCTCGGAGCAATCAGCCCCAGCATTTT.

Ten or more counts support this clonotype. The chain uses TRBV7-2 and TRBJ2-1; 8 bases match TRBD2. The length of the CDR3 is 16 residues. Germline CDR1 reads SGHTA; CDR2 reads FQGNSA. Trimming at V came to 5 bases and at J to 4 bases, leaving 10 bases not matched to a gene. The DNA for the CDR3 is TGTGCCAGCAGCGCGCCTCCGGGGGGGGTATACAATGAGCAGTTCTTC. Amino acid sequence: CASSAPPGGVYNEQFF.

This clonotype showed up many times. The CDR3 is CASSTGLAGAQFF. Here the CDR3 DNA reads TGTGCCAGCAGCACGGGACTAGCGGGGGCCCAGTTCTTC. This chain connects TRBV7-2 to TRBJ2-1; 14 positions agree with TRBD2. Germline CDR1 is SGHTA and CDR2 is FQGNSA. The CDR3 is 13 residues long. V shed 5 bases and J 13 bases; nucleotides not matched to a gene: 4.